This T cell receptor (beta chain) was sequenced during a study of T-cell memory formation after mild COVID-19 (dated by TCRdb to about 2021). The study in broad terms: Most TCR sequence clusters were specific to one of the two donors. Two young, previously healthy adult volunteers, one female and one male, were included in the cohort. Longitudinal TCRalpha and TCRbeta repertoire sequencing tracked T-cell clones expanding and contracting after mild COVID-19 in a couple of donors. The full study reports these points: Clones contracting from day 15 to 85 had balanced CD4/CD8 phenotypes, while a second wave expanding from day 15 to 37 was biased towards CD4+. Contracting CD4+ clones turned up mainly in the CM and EM memory subsets, whereas EMRA was where CD8+ clones were enriched. Whether the second-wave clones peaking on day 37 were SARS-CoV-2 specific was not confirmed. Some responding clones were detected in pre-infection memory, which suggested that pre-existing cross-reactive memory T cells had joined the SARS-CoV-2 response. Only a couple of mild cases were covered in the study, and larger cohorts including severe cases with pre-infection samples were considered necessary.

This clonotype was counted ten times or more. Its antigen is unknown. One base away there is no much larger clone; base qualities are not given. TCRdb records Illumina NovaSeq 6000 as the sequencer. TCRalpha and TCRbeta cDNA libraries were constructed by 5'RACE with constant-segment primers, with sample barcodes and unique molecular identifiers being introduced. Trizol reagent was used to extract RNA from every sample. Amplification of the libraries took two PCR steps, and the second step added a second sample barcode plus Illumina TruSeq adapters. Sequencing of the libraries was done on an Illumina NovaSeq, producing 2 x 150 bp paired-end reads. The study's own analysis went as follows. Reads were demultiplexed and collapsed into UMI-guided consensus sequences with migec v1.2.7. Using mixcr v2.1.11, the UMI consensuses were aligned to TRA and TRB V and J templates and assembled into clonotypes. A clonotype was counted as expanded or contracted only when both edgeR and NoisET called the clonotype significant, with the noise models trained on biological replicates. For edgeR calls, a false discovery rate-adjusted p below 0.01 and a log2 fold-change threshold of 1 were applied. As an exploratory analysis of dynamics, max-normalized trajectories of the 1000 most abundant clonotypes were examined with PCA combined with hierarchical clustering. The CD4 or CD8 phenotype of responding clones was assigned using the separately sequenced CD4+ and CD8+ repertoires. Starting from the raw public reads, TCRdb applied fastp trimming at Q25, assembled clones with MiXCR and retained in-frame beta chains. When rows share a CDR3 protein, they turn into one entry using the most common DNA and genes. None of the V and J calls come from the authors' own analysis; TCRdb made them. The sample table records approximately 390,000 distinct CDR3 sequences; more than 15% of these occur just once. Of the sample, under 25% falls within the top ten clones.

PBMCs were isolated by Ficoll-Paque density gradient centrifugation. Looking up the germline V gene yields CDR1 SGHVS and CDR2 FNYEAQ. V is reduced by 3 bases and J by 2 bases, leaving a spacing of 9 bases between them. Reading from cysteine to phenylalanine, the CDR3 counts 14 amino acids. The DNA shown is the 42-base CDR3, in frame from base 1. Sequenced: PBMCs or a T cell subset sorted from them (not recorded which). This TCR derives from a man younger than 30 who had mild COVID-19 (a few samples of this study predate the infection). The sample titles of this study are shuffled in the database, so cell type and time point are left out; the donor was told from shared clones. The sequence is built from TRBV7-6 and TRBJ2-3, with TRBD1 perhaps the D gene, on 6 matching bases. The CDR3 protein: CASSFRDNTDTQYF. The DNA is TGTGCCAGCAGCTTTAGGGACAACACAGATACGCAGTATTTT.